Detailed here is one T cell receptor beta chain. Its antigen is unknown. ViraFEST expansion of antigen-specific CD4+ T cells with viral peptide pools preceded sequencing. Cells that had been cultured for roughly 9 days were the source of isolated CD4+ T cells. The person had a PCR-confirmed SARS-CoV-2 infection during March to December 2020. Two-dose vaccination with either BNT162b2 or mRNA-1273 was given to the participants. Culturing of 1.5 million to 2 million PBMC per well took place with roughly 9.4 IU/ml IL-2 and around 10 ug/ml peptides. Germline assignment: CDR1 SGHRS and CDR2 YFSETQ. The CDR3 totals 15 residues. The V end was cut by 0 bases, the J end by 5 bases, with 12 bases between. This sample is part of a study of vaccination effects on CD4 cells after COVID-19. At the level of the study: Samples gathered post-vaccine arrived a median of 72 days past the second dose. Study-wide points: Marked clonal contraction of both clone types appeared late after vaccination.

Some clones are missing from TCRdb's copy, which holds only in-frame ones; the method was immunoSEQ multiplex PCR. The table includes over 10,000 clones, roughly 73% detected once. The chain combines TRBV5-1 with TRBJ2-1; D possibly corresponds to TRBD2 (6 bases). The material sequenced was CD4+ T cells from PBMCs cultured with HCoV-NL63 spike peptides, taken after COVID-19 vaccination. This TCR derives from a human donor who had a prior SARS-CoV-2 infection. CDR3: CASSLERAGNNEQFF. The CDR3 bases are TGCGCCAGCAGCTTGGAGCGGGCAGGGAACAATGAGCAGTTCTTC.